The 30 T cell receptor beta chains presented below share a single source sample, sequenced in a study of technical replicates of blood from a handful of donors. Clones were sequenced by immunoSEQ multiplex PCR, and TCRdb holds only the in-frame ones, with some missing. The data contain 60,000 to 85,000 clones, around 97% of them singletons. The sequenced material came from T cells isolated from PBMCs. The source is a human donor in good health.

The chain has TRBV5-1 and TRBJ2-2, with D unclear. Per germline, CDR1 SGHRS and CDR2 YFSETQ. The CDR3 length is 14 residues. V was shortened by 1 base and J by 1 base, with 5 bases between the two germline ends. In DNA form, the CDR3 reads TGCGCCAGCAGCTTGTTTCAGAACACCGGGGAGCTGTTTTTT. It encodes CASSLFQNTGELFF.

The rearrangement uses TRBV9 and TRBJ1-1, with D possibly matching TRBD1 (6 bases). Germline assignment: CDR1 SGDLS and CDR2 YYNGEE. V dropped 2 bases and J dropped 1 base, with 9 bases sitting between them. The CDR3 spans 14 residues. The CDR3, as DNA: TGTGCCAGCAGCGTTTTAGGGGGGAACACTGAAGCTTTCTTT. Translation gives CASSVLGGNTEAFF. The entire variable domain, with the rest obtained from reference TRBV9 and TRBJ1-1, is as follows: DSGVTQTPKHLITATGQRVTLRCSPRSGDLSVYWYQQSLDQGLQFLIQYYNGEERAKGNILERFSAQQFPDLHSELNLSSLELGDSALYFCASSVLGGNTEAFFGQGTRLTVV.

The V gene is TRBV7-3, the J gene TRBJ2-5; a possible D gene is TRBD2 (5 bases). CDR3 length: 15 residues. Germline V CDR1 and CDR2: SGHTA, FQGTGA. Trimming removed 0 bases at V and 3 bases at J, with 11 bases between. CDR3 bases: TGTGCCAGCAGCTTAACGGGCCTAGCCAAAGAGACCCAGTACTTC. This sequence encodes CASSLTGLAKETQYF.

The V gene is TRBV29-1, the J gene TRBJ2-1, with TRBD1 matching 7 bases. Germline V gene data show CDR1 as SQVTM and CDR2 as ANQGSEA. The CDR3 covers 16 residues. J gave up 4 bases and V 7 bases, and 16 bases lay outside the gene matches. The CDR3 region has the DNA TGCAGCGCCCCCGAGGGGGCCATCACCACATACAATGAGCAGTTCTTC. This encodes CSAPEGAITTYNEQFF.

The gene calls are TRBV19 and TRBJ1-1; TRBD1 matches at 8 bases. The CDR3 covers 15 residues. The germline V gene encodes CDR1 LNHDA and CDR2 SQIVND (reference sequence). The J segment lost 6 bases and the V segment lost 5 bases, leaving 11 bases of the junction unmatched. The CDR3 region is CASSPLGQATPEAFF. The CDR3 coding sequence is TGTGCCAGTAGTCCCCTGGGACAGGCCACCCCTGAAGCTTTCTTT.

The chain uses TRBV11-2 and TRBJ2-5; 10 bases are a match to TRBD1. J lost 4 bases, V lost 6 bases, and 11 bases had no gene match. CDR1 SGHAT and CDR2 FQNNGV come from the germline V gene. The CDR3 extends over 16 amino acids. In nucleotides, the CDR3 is TGTGCCAGCAGTCCCACTCGGGACAGGGGTCGAGAGACCCAGTACTTC. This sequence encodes CASSPTRDRGRETQYF. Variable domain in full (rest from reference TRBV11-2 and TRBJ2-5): EAGVAQSPRYKIIEKRQSVAFWCNPISGHATLYWYQQILGQGPKLLIQFQNNGVVDDSQLPKDRFSAERLKGVDSTLKIQPAKLEDSAVYLCASSPTRDRGRETQYFGPGTRLLVL.

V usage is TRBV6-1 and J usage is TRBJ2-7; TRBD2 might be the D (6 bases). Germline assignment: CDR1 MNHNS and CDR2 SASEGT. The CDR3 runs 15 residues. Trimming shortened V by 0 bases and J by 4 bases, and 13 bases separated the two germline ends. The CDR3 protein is CASSEAWAGTYEQYF. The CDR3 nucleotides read TGTGCCAGCAGTGAAGCGTGGGCGGGGACTTACGAGCAGTACTTC.

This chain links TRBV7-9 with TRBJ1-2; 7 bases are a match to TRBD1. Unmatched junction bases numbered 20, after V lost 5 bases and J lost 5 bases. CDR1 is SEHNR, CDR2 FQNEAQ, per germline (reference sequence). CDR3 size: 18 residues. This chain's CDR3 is CASSRTPPRRDRRYGYTF. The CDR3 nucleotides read TGTGCCAGCAGCCGAACCCCCCCCCGCCGGGACAGAAGGTATGGCTACACCTTC.

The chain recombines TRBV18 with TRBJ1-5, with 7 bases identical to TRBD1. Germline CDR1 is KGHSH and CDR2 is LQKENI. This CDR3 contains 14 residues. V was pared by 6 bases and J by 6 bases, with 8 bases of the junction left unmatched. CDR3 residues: CASSPGQGGQPQHF. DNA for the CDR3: TGTGCCAGCTCCCCGGGGCAGGGGGGTCAGCCCCAGCATTTT.

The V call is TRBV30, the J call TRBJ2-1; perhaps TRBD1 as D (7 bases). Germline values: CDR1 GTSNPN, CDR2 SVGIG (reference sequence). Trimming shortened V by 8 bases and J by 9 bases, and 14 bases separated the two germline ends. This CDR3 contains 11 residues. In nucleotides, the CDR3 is TGTGCCGGAGGAGGGGGCTTTGAGCAGTTCTTC. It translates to CAGGGGFEQFF.

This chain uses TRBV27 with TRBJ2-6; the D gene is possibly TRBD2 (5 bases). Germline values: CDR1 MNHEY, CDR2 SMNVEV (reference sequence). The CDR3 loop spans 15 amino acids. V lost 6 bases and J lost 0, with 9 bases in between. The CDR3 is CASRRESSGANVLTF. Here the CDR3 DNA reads TGTGCCAGCAGACGGGAATCCTCTGGGGCCAACGTCCTGACTTTC.

This chain's CDR3 is CASSESGAGDEQYF. The DNA for the CDR3 is TGCGCCAGCAGTGAGTCAGGGGCCGGTGACGAGCAGTACTTC. The chain links TRBV10-2 to TRBJ2-7; a possible D gene is TRBD1 (5 bases). V was shortened by 0 bases and J by 5 bases, with 11 bases between the two germline ends. CDR3 length: 14 residues. CDR1 WSHSY and CDR2 SAAADI come from the germline V gene.

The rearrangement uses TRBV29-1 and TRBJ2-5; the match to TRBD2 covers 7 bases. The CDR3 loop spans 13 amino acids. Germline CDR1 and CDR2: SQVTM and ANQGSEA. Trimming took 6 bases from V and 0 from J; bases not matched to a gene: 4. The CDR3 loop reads CSVTLAYQETQYF. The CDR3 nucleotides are TGCAGCGTCACACTAGCGTACCAAGAGACCCAGTACTTC.

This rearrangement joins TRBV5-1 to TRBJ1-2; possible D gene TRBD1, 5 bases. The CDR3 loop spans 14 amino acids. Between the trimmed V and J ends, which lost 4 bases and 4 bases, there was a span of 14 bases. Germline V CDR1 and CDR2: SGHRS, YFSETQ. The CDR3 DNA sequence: TGCGCCAGCAGCCTGCTGGACATCTCCTATGGCTACACCTTC. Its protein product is CASSLLDISYGYTF.

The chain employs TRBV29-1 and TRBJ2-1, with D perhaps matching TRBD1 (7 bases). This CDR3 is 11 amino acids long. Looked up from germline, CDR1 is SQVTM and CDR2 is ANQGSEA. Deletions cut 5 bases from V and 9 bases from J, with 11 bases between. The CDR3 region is CSVHQGGEQFF. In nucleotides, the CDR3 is TGCAGCGTTCATCAGGGGGGTGAGCAGTTCTTC.

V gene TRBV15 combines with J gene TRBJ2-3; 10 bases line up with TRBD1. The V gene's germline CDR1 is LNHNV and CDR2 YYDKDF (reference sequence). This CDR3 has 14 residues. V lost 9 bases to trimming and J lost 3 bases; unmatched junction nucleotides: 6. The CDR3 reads CATTGTGATDTQYF. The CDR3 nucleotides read TGTGCCACGACCGGGACAGGGGCGACAGATACGCAGTATTTT.

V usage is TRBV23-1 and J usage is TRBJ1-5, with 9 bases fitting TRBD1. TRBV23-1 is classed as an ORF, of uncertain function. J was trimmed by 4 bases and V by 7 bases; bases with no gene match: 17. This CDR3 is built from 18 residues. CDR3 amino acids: CASTYRGRCCGGNQPQHF. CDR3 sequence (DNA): TGCGCCAGCACGTACAGGGGGCGGTGTTGCGGTGGGAATCAGCCCCAGCATTTT.

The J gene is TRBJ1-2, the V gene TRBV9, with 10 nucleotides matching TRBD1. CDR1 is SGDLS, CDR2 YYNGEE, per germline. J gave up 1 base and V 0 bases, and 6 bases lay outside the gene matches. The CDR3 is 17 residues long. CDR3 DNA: TGTGCCAGCAGCGTAGGATTGACAGGGGGCCGTAACTATGGCTACACCTTC. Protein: CASSVGLTGGRNYGYTF. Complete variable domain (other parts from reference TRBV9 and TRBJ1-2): DSGVTQTPKHLITATGQRVTLRCSPRSGDLSVYWYQQSLDQGLQFLIQYYNGEERAKGNILERFSAQQFPDLHSELNLSSLELGDSALYFCASSVGLTGGRNYGYTFGSGTRLTVV.

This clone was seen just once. The DNA of the CDR3 is TGTGCCTGGAGTGTACTGGACACCGGGGAGCTGTTTTTT. This codes for CAWSVLDTGELFF. This rearrangement joins TRBV30 to TRBJ2-2; D gene unclear. Germline V gene lookup returns CDR1 GTSNPN and CDR2 SVGIG (reference sequence). This CDR3 comprises 13 residues. Trimming stripped 0 bases from V and 3 bases from J, with 5 bases between.

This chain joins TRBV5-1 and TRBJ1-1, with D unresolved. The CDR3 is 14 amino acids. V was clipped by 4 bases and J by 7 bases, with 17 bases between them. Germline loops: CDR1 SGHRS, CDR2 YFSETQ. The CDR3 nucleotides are TGCGCCAGCAGCACAAGCCGACACGAAGTTGAAGCTTTCTTT. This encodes CASSTSRHEVEAFF. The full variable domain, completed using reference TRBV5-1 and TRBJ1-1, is KAGVTQTPRYLIKTRGQQVTLSCSPISGHRSVSWYQQTPGQGLQFLFEYFSETQRNKGNFPGRFSGRQFSNSRSEMNVSTLELGDSALYLCASSTSRHEVEAFFGQGTRLTVV.

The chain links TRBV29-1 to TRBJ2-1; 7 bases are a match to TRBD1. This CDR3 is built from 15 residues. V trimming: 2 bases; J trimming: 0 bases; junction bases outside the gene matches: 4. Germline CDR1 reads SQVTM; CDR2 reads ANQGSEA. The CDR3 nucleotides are TGCAGCGTTGAACGGGGACAGAACTCCTACAATGAGCAGTTCTTC. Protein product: CSVERGQNSYNEQFF.

In nucleotides, the CDR3 is TGTGCCAGCATTTACCCCGGGCTAGCGGGGGGTCGCGCCGGGGAGCTGTTTTTT. Amino acid sequence: CASIYPGLAGGRAGELFF. The chain combines TRBV11-3 with TRBJ2-2; the match to TRBD2 covers 11 bases. This CDR3 has 18 residues. Per the germline V gene, CDR1 is SGHNT and CDR2 is YENEEA. V trimming: 7 bases; J trimming: 6 bases; junction bases outside the gene matches: 16.

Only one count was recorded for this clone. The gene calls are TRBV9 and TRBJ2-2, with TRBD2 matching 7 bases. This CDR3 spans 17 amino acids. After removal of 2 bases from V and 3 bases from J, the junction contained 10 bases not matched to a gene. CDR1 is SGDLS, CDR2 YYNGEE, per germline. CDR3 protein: CASSVRGNSGYTGELFF. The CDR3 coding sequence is TGTGCCAGCAGCGTCCGCGGGAATAGCGGGTACACCGGGGAGCTGTTTTTT.

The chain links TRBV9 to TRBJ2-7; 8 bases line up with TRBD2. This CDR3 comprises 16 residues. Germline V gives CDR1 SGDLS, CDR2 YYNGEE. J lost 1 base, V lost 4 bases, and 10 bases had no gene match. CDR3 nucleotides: TGTGCCAGCAGCCCCCGGGGGGGCGGAAGATCCTACGAGCAGTACTTC. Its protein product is CASSPRGGGRSYEQYF.

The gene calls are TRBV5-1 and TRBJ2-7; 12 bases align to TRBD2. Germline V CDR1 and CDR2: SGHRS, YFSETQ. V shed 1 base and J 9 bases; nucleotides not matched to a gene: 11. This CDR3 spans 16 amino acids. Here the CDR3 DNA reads TGCGCCAGCAGCTTGTTTTGGACTAGCGGGGCGCGGCGGCAGTACTTC. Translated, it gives CASSLFWTSGARRQYF.

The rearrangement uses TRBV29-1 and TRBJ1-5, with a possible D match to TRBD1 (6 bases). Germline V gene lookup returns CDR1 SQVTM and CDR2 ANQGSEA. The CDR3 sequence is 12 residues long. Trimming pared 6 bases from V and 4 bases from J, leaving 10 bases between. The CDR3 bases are TGCAGCGTGACAGGTCCTAATCAGCCCCAGCATTTT. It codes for CSVTGPNQPQHF.

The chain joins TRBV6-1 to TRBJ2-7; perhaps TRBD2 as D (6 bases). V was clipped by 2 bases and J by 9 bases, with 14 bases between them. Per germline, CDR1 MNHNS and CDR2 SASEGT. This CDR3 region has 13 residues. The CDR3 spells CASSEHTGRWQYF. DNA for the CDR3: TGTGCCAGCAGTGAACACACGGGGAGGTGGCAGTACTTC.

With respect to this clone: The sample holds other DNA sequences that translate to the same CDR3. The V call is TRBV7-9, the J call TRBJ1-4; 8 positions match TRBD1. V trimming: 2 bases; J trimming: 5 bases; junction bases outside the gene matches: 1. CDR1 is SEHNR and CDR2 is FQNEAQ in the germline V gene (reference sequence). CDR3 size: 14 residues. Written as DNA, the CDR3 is TGTGCCAGCAGCTTAAGACAGGGGAATGAAAAACTGTTTTTT. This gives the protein CASSLRQGNEKLFF.

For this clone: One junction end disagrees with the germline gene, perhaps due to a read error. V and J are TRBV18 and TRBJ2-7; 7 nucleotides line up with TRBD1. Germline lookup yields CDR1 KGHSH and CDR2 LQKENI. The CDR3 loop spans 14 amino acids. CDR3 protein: CASSSPGQPYEQYF. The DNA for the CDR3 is TGTGCCAGCTCATCACCGGGACAGCCTTACGAGCAGTACTTC.

In DNA form, the CDR3 reads TGCGCCAGCAGCTCCCGGGACAGTAGCAATCAGCCCCAGCATTTT. This encodes CASSSRDSSNQPQHF. The V and J genes are TRBV4-1 and TRBJ1-5; 7 nucleotides line up with TRBD1. This CDR3 is built from 15 residues. V lost 5 bases and J lost 0; bases outside the gene matches: 4. The germline CDR1 and CDR2 sequences are MGHRA and YSYEKL.